A single sample gave rise to the 27 T cell receptor beta chains below, sequenced in a study of T-cell reconstitution after alpha-beta-depleted transplantation in children (dated by TCRdb to about 2016). Libraries were prepared through PCR. This sample was sequenced with an Illumina HiSeq 2500. TCR libraries were prepared with molecular barcoding, using unique molecular identifiers to normalize TCRbeta repertoire quantification. TCRdb handled the public reads itself, with Q25 trimming in fastp and clone calling in MiXCR, and kept productive beta chains. When rows share a CDR3 protein, they turn into one entry using the most common DNA and genes. This sample has about 540,000 distinct CDR3 sequences in its table, and 18% of those were observed once. The ten largest clonotypes hold 2.5% to 3.5% of the sample. The material was PBMCs from the stem cell graft donor, obtained from the stem cell graft. The receptors here all came from a human donor who donated a stem cell graft to a child with acute lymphoblastic leukemia.

This clonotype has more than one count but fewer than ten. V gene TRBV6-1 combines with J gene TRBJ1-5; D is undetermined. This CDR3 spans 11 amino acids. Trimming removed 6 bases from V and 6 bases from J, with 6 bases in between. From germline, CDR1 is MNHNS and CDR2 SASEGT. CDR3 in amino acids: CASRQRQPQHF. The CDR3 bases are TGTGCCAGCAGACAGCGTCAGCCCCAGCATTTT.

This chain links TRBV10-3 with TRBJ2-1; D gene ambiguous. Trimming took off 1 base at V and 5 bases at J, with 9 bases between the two ends. The CDR3 sequence is 14 residues long. CDR1 ENHRY and CDR2 SYGVKD come from the germline V gene. The CDR3 protein is CAISEWSINNEQFF. CDR3 DNA sequence: TGTGCCATCAGTGAGTGGTCCATAAACAATGAGCAGTTCTTC.

This rearrangement joins TRBV12-3 or TRBV12-4 to TRBJ1-5, with 9 nucleotides matching TRBD1. This CDR3 is built from 15 residues. V shed 5 bases, J shed 2 bases, and the junction held 4 bases outside the gene matches. The CDR3 region is CASSVDRGGNQPQHF. CDR3 DNA sequence: TGTGCCAGCAGTGTGGACAGGGGAGGCAATCAGCCCCAGCATTTT.

This clonotype has just a few counts. This chain connects TRBV7-2 to TRBJ2-7; D unresolved. The CDR3 is 14 amino acids. The V and J ends lost 2 bases and 7 bases respectively, with 15 bases between them. Germline V gives CDR1 SGHTA, CDR2 FQGNSA. The CDR3 coding sequence is TGTGCCAGCAGCTTACTCGCGTCGGTGGGGGAGCAGTACTTC. It encodes CASSLLASVGEQYF.

The chain has TRBV6-2 or TRBV6-3 and TRBJ1-1; tentatively, D is TRBD1 (6 bases). V lost 6 bases and J lost 1, with 9 bases in between. Germline assignment: CDR1 MNHEY and CDR2 SVGEGT. The CDR3 sequence is 13 residues long. The DNA of the CDR3 is TGTGCCAGCAGAACGACAGGGAACACTGAAGCTTTCTTT. This gives the protein CASRTTGNTEAFF.

Only a few counts were recorded for this clonotype. J is TRBJ2-5 and V is TRBV5-1; either TRBD1 or TRBD2 may supply D (5 bases each). This CDR3 contains 19 residues. Germline V gene sequence: CDR1 SGHRS, CDR2 YFSETQ. Trimming pared 0 bases from V and 5 bases from J, leaving 26 bases between. CDR3 amino acids: CASSLVRTSGQVSGETQYF. The DNA of the CDR3 is TGCGCCAGCAGCTTGGTACGGACAAGCGGTCAGGTTTCCGGGGAGACCCAGTACTTC.

V is TRBV2 and J is TRBJ2-7; D call uncertain. CDR3 length: 12 residues. Deletions cut 4 bases from V and 3 bases from J, with 7 bases between. The germline gives CDR1 SNHLY, CDR2 FYNNEI. This chain's CDR3 is CASSGGVYEQYF. As DNA, the CDR3 is TGTGCCAGCAGTGGTGGGGTCTACGAGCAGTACTTC.

This clonotype showed up just a few times. The genes are TRBV6-5 and TRBJ2-5, with TRBD1 identical over 9 bases. CDR1 and CDR2 (germline): MNHEY, SVGAGI. The CDR3 length is 15 residues. With 4 bases clipped from V and 5 bases from J, the junction kept 8 bases outside the gene matches. CDR3 protein: CASSFDRGRGETQYF. CDR3 coding DNA: TGTGCCAGCAGTTTCGACAGGGGGAGAGGGGAGACCCAGTACTTC.

The chain joins TRBV7-3 to TRBJ2-1; the match to TRBD2 covers 10 bases. J lost 2 bases, V lost 8 bases, and 6 bases had no gene match. There are 15 residues in the CDR3. Germline-derived CDR1 and CDR2 are SGHTA and FQGTGA. CDR3 residues: CASQLAGGTYNEQFF. The CDR3 nucleotides are TGTGCCAGCCAATTAGCGGGAGGTACCTACAATGAGCAGTTCTTC.

In this sample, this clonotype turned up a few times. The chain recombines TRBV12-3 or TRBV12-4 with TRBJ1-5; 9 bases align to TRBD1. V shed 7 bases and J 3 bases; nucleotides not matched to a gene: 13. The CDR3 has 17 amino acids. CDR3 region: CASMEGWGQGDNQPQHF. The DNA of the CDR3 is TGTGCCAGCATGGAGGGTTGGGGACAGGGCGACAATCAGCCCCAGCATTTT.

This clonotype was recorded only once. The V and J genes are TRBV10-3 and TRBJ1-2, with 7 bases aligning to TRBD1. The CDR3 has 15 amino acids. The V and J ends lost 3 bases and 3 bases, in that order; junction bases with no gene match: 7. Germline V lookup: CDR1 ENHRY, CDR2 SYGVKD. The CDR3 nucleotides read TGTGCCATCAGTGACCCCGACAGGGCCTACTATGGCTACACCTTC. Translation: CAISDPDRAYYGYTF.

Only a few counts were recorded for this clonotype. V usage is TRBV20-1 and J usage is TRBJ1-1; D is uncertain. CDR1 and CDR2 from the germline V gene are DFQATT and SNEGSKA (reference sequence). The CDR3 has 13 amino acids. Deletions cut 5 bases from V and 3 bases from J, with 13 bases between. The CDR3 loop is CSARAIGDTEAFF. The CDR3 DNA sequence: TGCAGTGCTCGGGCTATAGGAGACACTGAAGCTTTCTTT.

A few counts support this clonotype. This chain links TRBV5-4 with TRBJ1-3; D gene ambiguous. The V end lost 2 bases, the J end lost 4 bases, and 10 bases lay between the germline ends. Germline CDR1 is SGHNT and CDR2 is YYREEE (reference sequence). This CDR3 spans 14 amino acids. CDR3 amino acids: CASSFDLGGNTIYF. Written as DNA, the CDR3 is TGTGCCAGCAGCTTCGACCTTGGGGGAAACACCATATATTTT.

The chain joins TRBV4-2 to TRBJ1-6; the D gene is possibly TRBD1 (6 bases). The CDR3 has 15 residues. V gave up 1 base and J gave up 6 bases, with 10 bases separating them. CDR1 is LGHNA and CDR2 is YNFKEQ in the germline V gene. CDR3 sequence (DNA): TGTGCCAGCAGCCAAGGGGACACCTCTAATTCACCCCTCCACTTT. Its translation is CASSQGDTSNSPLHF.

This clonotype appeared a few times. The gene calls are TRBV2 and TRBJ1-5; 7 positions agree with TRBD1. The germline V gene has CDR1 SNHLY and CDR2 FYNNEI. With 6 bases clipped from V and 4 bases from J, the junction kept 12 bases outside the gene matches. This CDR3 has 16 residues. CDR3 nucleotides: TGTGCCAGCAGCGCACTACGGGGACAGCGAAATCAGCCCCAGCATTTT. It codes for CASSALRGQRNQPQHF.

The chain links TRBV6-6 to TRBJ1-1; no definite D call. Trimming took off 6 bases at V and 1 base at J, with 15 bases between the two ends. The germline V gene has CDR1 MNHNY and CDR2 SVGAGI (reference sequence). The CDR3 totals 15 residues. The CDR3 sequence: CASSKQQFWNTEAFF. The CDR3 nucleotides read TGTGCCAGCAGCAAACAACAGTTCTGGAACACTGAAGCTTTCTTT.

The rearrangement joins TRBV5-1 to TRBJ1-5, with 11 bases matching TRBD1. The CDR3 consists of 16 residues. The ends lost 0 bases at V and 6 bases at J; junction bases unmatched: 5. Looked up from germline, CDR1 is SGHRS and CDR2 is YFSETQ. The CDR3 region has the DNA TGCGCCAGCAGCTTGGAAGGACAGGGGGCTTCTCAGCCCCAGCATTTT. Protein: CASSLEGQGASQPQHF.

This clonotype was counted only a few times. The rearrangement uses TRBV5-1 and TRBJ2-1; D might be TRBD1 (5 bases). CDR1 and CDR2 (germline): SGHRS, YFSETQ. Trimming stripped 4 bases from V and 10 bases from J, with 18 bases between. The CDR3 extends over 14 amino acids. This CDR3 reads CASSLGPLPGEQFF. DNA for the CDR3: TGCGCCAGCAGCCTAGGACCCTTACCAGGGGAGCAGTTCTTC. Variable domain in full (rest from reference TRBV5-1 and TRBJ2-1): KAGVTQTPRYLIKTRGQQVTLSCSPISGHRSVSWYQQTPGQGLQFLFEYFSETQRNKGNFPGRFSGRQFSNSRSEMNVSTLELGDSALYLCASSLGPLPGEQFFGPGTRLTVL.

The chain employs TRBV20-1 and TRBJ2-3; 7 bases map to TRBD2. With V trimmed by 1 base and J by 1 base, 2 bases remained unmatched. CDR3 length: 14 residues. Germline CDR1 reads DFQATT; CDR2 reads SNEGSKA (reference sequence). CDR3 region: CSARGLAGTDTQYF. In DNA form, the CDR3 reads TGCAGTGCTAGAGGGCTAGCGGGCACAGATACGCAGTATTTT.

This clonotype appeared a few times. The J gene is TRBJ2-2, the V gene TRBV28, with D unclear. Germline CDR1 MDHEN, CDR2 SYDVKM. The CDR3 contains 15 residues. Trimming cost V 7 bases and J 0 bases, with 12 bases left between them. The CDR3 sequence is CASTVETANTGELFF. The DNA of the CDR3 is TGTGCCAGCACCGTCGAGACCGCGAACACCGGGGAGCTGTTTTTT.

This clonotype has just a few counts. The V call is TRBV7-8, the J call TRBJ2-3; D call uncertain. The length of the CDR3 is 15 residues. Looked up from germline, CDR1 is SGHVS and CDR2 is FQNEAQ. Trimming pared 5 bases from V and 2 bases from J, leaving 14 bases between. Here the CDR3 DNA reads TGTGCCAGCAGCCCAGCACAGAGATACACAGATACGCAGTATTTT. Translation gives CASSPAQRYTDTQYF.

The chain is built from TRBV18 and TRBJ2-5; no clear D gene. CDR3 length equals 16 residues. Between the trimmed V and J ends, which lost 0 bases and 1 base, there was a span of 12 bases. Germline-derived CDR1 and CDR2 are KGHSH and LQKENI. CDR3 sequence (DNA): TGTGCCAGCTCACCACCCAGGCTGCGGCCCCAAGAGACCCAGTACTTC. Translation gives CASSPPRLRPQETQYF.

This clonotype was seen a handful of times. The V gene is TRBV12-3 or TRBV12-4, the J gene TRBJ2-6; 11 bases line up with TRBD1. CDR3 length equals 20 residues. The trim removed 3 bases at V and 0 bases at J, leaving 10 bases unmatched. CDR3 amino acids: CASSFWTGGVNGSGANVLTF. The CDR3 nucleotides read TGTGCCAGCAGTTTCTGGACAGGGGGCGTTAATGGCTCTGGGGCCAACGTCCTGACTTTC.

This chain links TRBV20-1 with TRBJ2-2; 9 bases align to TRBD2. The CDR3 runs 15 residues. Trimming at V came to 5 bases and at J to 0 bases, leaving 4 bases not matched to a gene. Germline lookup yields CDR1 DFQATT and CDR2 SNEGSKA (reference sequence). In DNA form, the CDR3 reads TGCAGTGCTTCTCCTAGCGGGGCGAACACCGGGGAGCTGTTTTTT. It specifies CSASPSGANTGELFF.

This clonotype was observed a few times. This chain joins TRBV18 and TRBJ2-1; unclear D gene. Germline V lookup: CDR1 KGHSH, CDR2 LQKENI. There are 15 residues in the CDR3. The V end lost 3 bases, the J end lost 0 bases, and 9 bases lay between the germline ends. The CDR3 here is CASSPATSSYNEQFF. The CDR3 nucleotides are TGTGCCAGCTCACCGGCTACGAGCTCCTACAATGAGCAGTTCTTC.

This clonotype was seen more than once but under ten times. The chain is built from TRBV15 and TRBJ1-3; D may be TRBD1 (5 bases). The CDR3 length is 16 residues. Germline CDR1 LNHNV, CDR2 YYDKDF (reference sequence). Trimming left V 0 bases short and J 2 bases short, with 11 bases between. The CDR3 DNA is TGTGCCACCAGCAGAGATAGTCCGGGACCTGGAAACACCATATATTTT. This gives the protein CATSRDSPGPGNTIYF.

The J gene is TRBJ2-7, the V gene TRBV5-1, with a weak D call TRBD2 (6 bases). This CDR3 spans 15 amino acids. Germline V gene lookup returns CDR1 SGHRS and CDR2 YFSETQ. V dropped 0 bases and J dropped 1 base, with 11 bases sitting between them. The CDR3 here is CASSLGGGISYEQYF. CDR3 DNA sequence: TGCGCCAGCAGCTTGGGAGGCGGGATATCCTACGAGCAGTACTTC.